These 2 T cell receptor beta chains were sequenced from one sample in a study of T cell clonality in common variable immunodeficiency. Method: immunoSEQ multiplex PCR; TCRdb's copy keeps in-frame clones and lacks some. Listed for the sample are tens of thousands of clones, none seen a single time. The source material was peripheral blood mononuclear cells. The receptor set was obtained from a person aged 18-69 years in good health.

This clone came up a few times. The read ends 3 residues before the CDR3 terminus; that terminus is restored from the germline J gene. The chain joins TRBV19 to TRBJ2-3, with D possibly being TRBD2 (5 bases). This CDR3 spans 14 amino acids. CDR1 and CDR2 (germline): LNHDA, SQIVND (reference sequence). Trimming stripped 6 bases from V and 4 bases from J, with 14 bases between. CDR3 sequence reads: CASRYRGWADTQYF. The CDR3 bases that were read are TGTGCCAGTAGGTACCGGGGATGGGCAGATACG.

Many counts were recorded for this clone. The read comes to an end 3 residues before the CDR3 does, leaving the germline J gene to fill in the end. The chain recombines TRBV12-3 or TRBV12-4 with TRBJ1-5; 7 bases are a match to TRBD1. V was clipped by 6 bases and J by 5 bases; unmatched bases: 13. There are 16 residues in the CDR3. The covered CDR3 bases are TGTGCCAGCAGACCCGATTTACAGGGGTTTGATCAGCCC. It translates to CASRPDLQGFDQP. The CDR3, in full, reads CASRPDLQGFDQPQHF.